The 24 T cell receptor beta chains below were found in one sample sequenced in a study of control samples from healthy donors and cancer patients. TCRdb's table, derived via immunoSEQ multiplex PCR, lists solely in-frame clones and lacks some. Of about 79,000 clones in the sample, 80% to 95% were seen once. Sample: PBMCs. The source of these receptors is a woman aged 40 to 55 with lung cancer.

This clone has only one observation. V and J are TRBV3-1 (or the pseudogene TRBV3-2) and TRBJ1-2, with TRBD1 matching over 9 bases. Germline loops: CDR1 LGHDT, CDR2 YNNKEL (reference sequence). CDR3 length: 16 amino acids. V dropped 5 bases and J dropped 4; count of bases not matched to a gene: 11. Here the CDR3 DNA reads TGTGCCAGCAGCTACAGTGTGGACAGGGGATCCTATGGCTACACCTTC. This gives the protein CASSYSVDRGSYGYTF.

This clone was detected once. The chain combines TRBV7-9 with TRBJ2-2; TRBD2 matches at 7 bases. The CDR3 is 12 residues long. CDR1 SEHNR and CDR2 FQNEAQ come from the germline V gene (reference sequence). The CDR3 is CAGGANTGELFF. DNA of the CDR3: TGTGCGGGGGGGGCGAACACCGGGGAGCTGTTTTTT.

V and J are TRBV5-4 and TRBJ2-5; D uncertain. V gave up 0 bases and J gave up 1 base, with 7 bases separating them. Germline CDR1 SGHNT, CDR2 YYREEE (reference sequence). CDR3 length equals 14 residues. The CDR3 reads CASSLALIQETQYF. CDR3 bases: TGTGCCAGCAGCTTGGCTTTAATCCAAGAGACCCAGTACTTC.

This clone was seen just once. The genes are TRBV7-3 and TRBJ1-1; D not certain. The CDR3 consists of 12 residues. The germline V gene encodes CDR1 SGHTA and CDR2 FQGTGA. Trimming removed 3 bases at V and 1 base at J, with 3 bases between. This CDR3 is CASSFGNTEAFF. The DNA of the CDR3 is TGTGCCAGCAGCTTTGGGAACACTGAAGCTTTCTTT.

CDR3 coding DNA: TGCGCCAGCAGTGATCGTTGGCAGTCGGAGACCCAGTACTTC. Encoded protein: CASSDRWQSETQYF. The V call is TRBV10-2, the J call TRBJ2-5, with D uncertain. CDR3 size: 14 residues. Germline-derived CDR1 and CDR2 are WSHSY and SAAADI. Trimming pared 3 bases from V and 5 bases from J, leaving 13 bases between.

V gene TRBV5-1 combines with J gene TRBJ2-3; D remains ambiguous. CDR1 is SGHRS, CDR2 YFSETQ, per germline. The V end was cut by 0 bases, the J end by 0 bases, with 8 bases between. The CDR3 extends over 15 amino acids. CDR3 residues: CASSLGRSSTDTQYF. The DNA of the CDR3 is TGCGCCAGCAGCTTGGGCAGGTCTAGCACAGATACGCAGTATTTT.

The chain combines TRBV4-2 with TRBJ2-1; D assignment may be TRBD1 or TRBD2 (6 bases each). V was clipped by 3 bases and J by 0 bases, with 12 bases between them. Per germline, CDR1 LGHNA and CDR2 YNFKEQ. CDR3 size: 16 residues. The CDR3 reads CASSHSGASSYNEQFF. The CDR3, as DNA: TGTGCCAGCAGCCACTCGGGGGCTTCCTCCTACAATGAGCAGTTCTTC.

This clone was seen more than once but under ten times. This chain connects TRBV30 to TRBJ1-2, with a tentative D call TRBD1 (5 bases). This CDR3 has 10 amino acids. V lost 3 bases, J lost 8 bases, and 7 bases lay in between. Germline lookup yields CDR1 GTSNPN and CDR2 SVGIG (reference sequence). The CDR3 DNA is TGTGCCTGGAGGCGGGGCGGCTACACCTTC. Amino acids: CAWRRGGYTF. Based on the CDR3 plus reference TRBV30 and TRBJ1-2, the full variable domain is SQTIHQWPATLVQPVGSPLSLECTVEGTSNPNLYWYRQAAGRGLQLLFYSVGIGQISSEVPQNLSASRPQDRQFILSSKKLLLSDSGFYLCAWRRGGYTFGSGTRLTVV.

The V and J genes are TRBV24-1 and TRBJ2-7; 7 nucleotides match TRBD1. J gave up 2 bases and V 5 bases, and 5 bases lay outside the gene matches. The CDR3 covers 14 residues. Germline V lookup: CDR1 KGHDR, CDR2 SFDVKD. In nucleotides, the CDR3 is TGTGCCACCAGTGGAGGGGGCGCGCCCTACGAGCAGTACTTC. It specifies CATSGGGAPYEQYF.

V usage is TRBV5-1 and J usage is TRBJ2-1; D possibly corresponds to TRBD1 (6 bases). CDR1 is SGHRS and CDR2 is YFSETQ in the germline V gene. The CDR3 runs 14 residues. With 2 bases removed from V and 8 bases from J, the gap between germline ends came to 14 bases. CDR3: CASSFIIQGDEQFF. The CDR3 region has the DNA TGCGCCAGCAGCTTTATTATACAGGGAGATGAGCAGTTCTTC.

CDR3 sequence (DNA): TGTGCCGGGACGGGACATATGAACACTGAAGCTTTCTTT. Translation: CAGTGHMNTEAFF. This chain connects TRBV16 to TRBJ1-1; perhaps TRBD1 as D (6 bases). CDR3 size: 13 residues. Trimming shortened V by 11 bases and J by 0 bases, and 13 bases separated the two germline ends. CDR1 is KGHSY, CDR2 FQNENV, per germline.

J is TRBJ1-1 and V is TRBV2, with D perhaps TRBD1 (5 bases). Trimming removed 6 bases from V and 2 bases from J, with 10 bases in between. The CDR3 is 13 residues long. Germline V CDR1 and CDR2: SNHLY, FYNNEI. The CDR3 nucleotides are TGTGCCAGCAGAGACAGAACCAACACTGAAGCTTTCTTT. Amino acid sequence: CASRDRTNTEAFF.

The chain recombines TRBV3-1 (or the pseudogene TRBV3-2) with TRBJ2-3; maybe TRBD1 (6 bases). Germline assignment: CDR1 LGHDT and CDR2 YNNKEL (reference sequence). The CDR3 has 14 amino acids. V lost 9 bases, J lost 4 bases, and 17 bases lay in between. DNA for the CDR3: TGTGCCAGTGCTGGTGGGGCAGGGGCAGATACGCAGTATTTT. Residues: CASAGGAGADTQYF.

The chain combines TRBV5-4 with TRBJ1-2; D not resolved. The CDR3 consists of 11 residues. Trimming took off 0 bases at V and 8 bases at J, with 5 bases between the two ends. Germline V gene sequence: CDR1 SGHNT, CDR2 YYREEE (reference sequence). CDR3 DNA sequence: TGTGCCAGCAGCTTGGGCCACGGCTACACCTTC. Protein: CASSLGHGYTF.

The chain employs TRBV30 and TRBJ2-5; D is ambiguous. Germline lookup yields CDR1 GTSNPN and CDR2 SVGIG (reference sequence). With 5 bases removed from V and 4 bases from J, the gap between germline ends came to 11 bases. This CDR3 spans 12 amino acids. The CDR3 here is CAWAQVRETQYF. DNA of the CDR3: TGTGCCTGGGCCCAGGTCAGAGAGACCCAGTACTTC.

About this clone: Other DNA sequences within the sample encode an identical CDR3. This chain uses TRBV13 with TRBJ2-7; D is uncertain. This CDR3 is built from 15 residues. From germline, CDR1 is PRHDT and CDR2 FYEKMQ (reference sequence). V lost 0 bases, J lost 2 bases, and 11 bases lay in between. The CDR3: CASSLGGGWTYEQYF. The CDR3, as DNA: TGTGCCAGCAGCTTAGGGGGTGGGTGGACCTACGAGCAGTACTTC. The whole variable domain, remainder taken from reference TRBV13 and TRBJ2-7, is AAGVIQSPRHLIKEKRETATLKCYPIPRHDTVYWYQQGPGQDPQFLISFYEKMQSDKGSIPDRFSAQQFSDYHSELNMSSLELGDSALYFCASSLGGGWTYEQYFGPGTRLTVT.

V and J are TRBV7-3 and TRBJ2-2, with TRBD2 identical over 13 bases. Trimming at V came to 5 bases and at J to 4 bases, leaving 7 bases not matched to a gene. From germline, CDR1 is SGHTA and CDR2 FQGTGA. This CDR3 has 17 amino acids. CDR3 DNA: TGTGCCAGCAGCGCTCGACTAGCGGGGGGTATCACCGGGGAGCTGTTTTTT. This codes for CASSARLAGGITGELFF.

The CDR3 loop reads CASSQFSNQPQHF. CDR3 nucleotides: TGTGCCAGCTCCCAGTTTAGCAATCAGCCCCAGCATTTT. The chain recombines TRBV18 with TRBJ1-5; D remains unclear. The length of the CDR3 is 13 residues. Germline CDR1 and CDR2: KGHSH and LQKENI. Trimming took 6 bases from V and 0 from J, leaving 6 bases between them.

Details on this clone: Other nucleotide sequences from this sample produce the same CDR3. This rearrangement joins TRBV19 to TRBJ1-5; TRBD1 matches at 8 bases. Per germline, CDR1 LNHDA and CDR2 SQIVND (reference sequence). J gave up 7 bases and V 6 bases, and 2 bases lay outside the gene matches. This CDR3 comprises 12 residues. This CDR3 is CASSGQGQPQHF. DNA of the CDR3: TGTGCCAGTAGCGGACAGGGCCAGCCCCAGCATTTT. The full variable domain, rest sourced from reference TRBV19 and TRBJ1-5, is DGGITQSPKYLFRKEGQNVTLSCEQNLNHDAMYWYRQDPGQGLRLIYYSQIVNDFQKGDIAEGYSVSREKKESFPLTVTSAQKNPTAFYLCASSGQGQPQHFGDGTRLSIL.

This clone has only one observation. The chain links TRBV6-4 to TRBJ1-1; D gene ambiguous. The CDR3 sequence is 17 residues long. V was clipped by 4 bases and J by 1 base, with 19 bases between them. Looked up from germline, CDR1 is MRHNA and CDR2 is SNTAGT. CDR3 sequence (DNA): TGTGCCAGCAGTGCGGGCACCCGGGGATTGGGGAACACTGAAGCTTTCTTT. Translated: CASSAGTRGLGNTEAFF.

The V and J genes are TRBV11-2 and TRBJ2-2; 8 positions agree with TRBD2. Germline V gives CDR1 SGHAT, CDR2 FQNNGV. CDR3 size: 13 residues. Trimming took 5 bases from V and 6 from J; bases not matched to a gene: 2. CDR3 region: CASSPGGAGELFF. CDR3 coding DNA: TGTGCCAGCAGCCCCGGGGGGGCCGGGGAGCTGTTTTTT.

This chain joins TRBV19 and TRBJ2-1, with 10 bases matching TRBD1. V lost 7 bases, J lost 5 bases, and 5 bases stayed unmatched. CDR1 and CDR2 (germline): LNHDA, SQIVND (reference sequence). The CDR3 consists of 14 residues. CDR3 sequence (DNA): TGTGCCAGTAAGAGCGGACAGGGGGACAATGAGCAGTTCTTC. It specifies CASKSGQGDNEQFF.

The chain recombines TRBV15 with TRBJ1-1; D perhaps matches TRBD1 (5 bases). The CDR3 sequence is 15 residues long. V shed 4 bases and J shed 1 base, with 13 bases lying between them. CDR1 is LNHNV, CDR2 YYDKDF, per germline (reference sequence). The CDR3 loop is CATSMVAQENTEAFF. The CDR3 region has the DNA TGTGCCACCAGCATGGTCGCACAGGAGAACACTGAAGCTTTCTTT.

This chain uses TRBV10-1 with TRBJ1-1; possibly TRBD1 for D (6 bases). Germline CDR1 reads WNHNN; CDR2 reads SYGVQD (reference sequence). The CDR3 covers 13 residues. The germline V and J ends were trimmed by 4 bases and 3 bases, with 9 bases remaining between them. The CDR3 DNA is TGCGCCAGCAGTGCGTCAGGGGACACTGAAGCTTTCTTT. It codes for CASSASGDTEAFF.